This T cell receptor (beta chain) was identified in a study of post-analysis software for immune sequencing data. Built from TCR beta cDNA, the libraries had unique molecular identifiers in them. Each CDR3 protein gets one entry after TCRdb re-called the PCR reads with MiXCR. Altogether approximately 770,000 distinct CDR3 sequences are present, around 42% being singletons, with the ten largest covering approximately 4.4%. This clonotype was counted only a few times. The antigen is not known. The CDR3 extends over 14 amino acids. The germline V and J ends were trimmed by 1 base and 0 bases, with 7 bases remaining between them. Germline-derived CDR1 and CDR2 are LGHDT and YNNKEL (reference sequence). General study points: About five TRBV segments occurring more often in patients than controls included TRBV5-6, TRBV5-1 and TRBV20-1.

V is TRBV3-1 and J is TRBJ2-7; D is unresolved. This TCR was recovered from a girl aged 10 to 17 with multiple sclerosis. The sample taken for sequencing was blood. The CDR3 reads CASSQGTASYEQYF. CDR3 DNA: TGTGCCAGCAGCCAAGGTACAGCCTCCTACGAGCAGTACTTC.